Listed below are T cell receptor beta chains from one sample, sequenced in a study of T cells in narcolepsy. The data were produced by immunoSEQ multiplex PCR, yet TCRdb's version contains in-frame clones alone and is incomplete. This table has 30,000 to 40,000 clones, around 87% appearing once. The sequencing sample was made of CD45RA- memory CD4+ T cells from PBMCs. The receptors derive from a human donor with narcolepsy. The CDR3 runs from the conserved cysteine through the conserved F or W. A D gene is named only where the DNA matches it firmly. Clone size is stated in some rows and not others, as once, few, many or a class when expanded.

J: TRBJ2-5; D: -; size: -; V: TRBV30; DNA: TGTGCCTGGAGGGAGCGGGCGGGGCAAGAGACCCAGTACTTC; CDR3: CAWRERAGQETQYF
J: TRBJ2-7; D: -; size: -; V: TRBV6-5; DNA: TGTGCCACCAGGAGTTCCTACGAGCAGTACTTC; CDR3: CATRSSYEQYF
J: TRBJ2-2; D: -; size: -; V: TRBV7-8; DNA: TGTGCCAGCAGCTTAGCAGGGCGTGGGACCGGGGAGCTGTTTTTT; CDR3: CASSLAGRGTGELFF
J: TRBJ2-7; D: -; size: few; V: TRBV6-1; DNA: TGTGCCAGCAGTGAAGTGGGGACCTACGAGCAGTACTTC; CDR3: CASSEVGTYEQYF
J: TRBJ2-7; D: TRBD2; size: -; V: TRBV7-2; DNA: TGTGCCAGCAGCTTGAATATAGCGGGATCAGGCTACGAGCAGTACTTC; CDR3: CASSLNIAGSGYEQYF
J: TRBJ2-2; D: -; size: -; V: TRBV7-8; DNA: TGTGCCAGCAGCTCGAACACCGGGGAGCTGTTTTTT; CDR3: CASSSNTGELFF
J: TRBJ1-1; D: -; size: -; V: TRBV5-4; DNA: TGTGCCACAGCCTACAGGGCCCAGAACACTGAAGCTTTCTTT; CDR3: CATAYRAQNTEAFF
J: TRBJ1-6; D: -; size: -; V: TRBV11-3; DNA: TGTGCCAGCAGCCACCGATCGGGATCAAATTCACCCCTCCACTTT; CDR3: CASSHRSGSNSPLHF
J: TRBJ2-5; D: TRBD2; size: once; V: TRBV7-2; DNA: TGTGCCAGCAGCTCCCTCTTACTAGCGGGGTGGGAGACCCAGTACTTC; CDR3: CASSSLLLAGWETQYF
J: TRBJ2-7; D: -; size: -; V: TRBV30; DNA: TGTGCCTGGAGTCCGGGAGCAATAGTAAGGACCTCCTACGAGCAGTACTTC; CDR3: CAWSPGAIVRTSYEQYF
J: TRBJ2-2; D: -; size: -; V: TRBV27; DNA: TGTGCCAGCAGGCGGAACACCGGGGAGCTGTTTTTT; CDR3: CASRRNTGELFF
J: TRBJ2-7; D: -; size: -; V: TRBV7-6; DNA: TGTGCCAGCAGCTTAGGGACCATCTACGAGCAGTACTTC; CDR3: CASSLGTIYEQYF
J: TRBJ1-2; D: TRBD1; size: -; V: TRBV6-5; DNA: TGTGCCAGCAGTCCGGGGGGACAGCAGTATGGCTACACCTTC; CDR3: CASSPGGQQYGYTF
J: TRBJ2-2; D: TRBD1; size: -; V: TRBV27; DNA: TGTGCCAGCAGTTTTACTCTCGGGACAGGGAACACCGGGGAGCTGTTTTTT; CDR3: CASSFTLGTGNTGELFF
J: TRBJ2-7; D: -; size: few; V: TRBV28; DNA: TGTGCCAGCAGCCCAGGCGACGGCGACCGCTACGAGCAGTACTTC; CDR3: CASSPGDGDRYEQYF
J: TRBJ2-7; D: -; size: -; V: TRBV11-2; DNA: TGTGCCAGCAGCTTAGCCAGGAGCTCCTACGAGCAGTACTTC; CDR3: CASSLARSSYEQYF
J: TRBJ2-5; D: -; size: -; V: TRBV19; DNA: TGTGCCAGCAGCCACGGGGCGCACCAAGAGACCCAGTACTTC; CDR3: CASSHGAHQETQYF
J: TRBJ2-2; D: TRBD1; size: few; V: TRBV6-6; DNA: TGTGCCAGCAGTCAAGACAGGGGCACCGGGGAGCTGTTTTTT; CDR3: CASSQDRGTGELFF
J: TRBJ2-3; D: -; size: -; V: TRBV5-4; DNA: TGTGCCAGCAGCTCAGCCGAATCGTTGGGTACGCAGTATTTT; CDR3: CASSSAESLGTQYF
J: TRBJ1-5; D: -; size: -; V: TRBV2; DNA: TGTGCCAGCAGTGAAACGACGGAAAATCAGCCCCAGCATTTT; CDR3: CASSETTENQPQHF
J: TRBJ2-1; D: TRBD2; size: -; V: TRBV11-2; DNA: TGTGCCAGCAGCCCCGGGACTAGCGGACATTTTAATGAGCAGTTCTTC; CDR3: CASSPGTSGHFNEQFF
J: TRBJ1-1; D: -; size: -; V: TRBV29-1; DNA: TGCAGCGCATCATGGGGGCCCGGCAGTGAAGCTTTCTTT; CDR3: CSASWGPGSEAFF
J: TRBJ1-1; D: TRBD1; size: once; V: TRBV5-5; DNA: TGTGCCAGCAGCTCCCTGACAGGGGGCAGGACTGAAGCTTTCTTT; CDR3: CASSSLTGGRTEAFF
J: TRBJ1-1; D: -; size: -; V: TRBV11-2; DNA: TGTGCCAGCAGCTCCTCGGACAGAAGTAACACTGAAGCTTTCTTT; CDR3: CASSSSDRSNTEAFF
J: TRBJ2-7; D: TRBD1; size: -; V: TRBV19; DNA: TGTGCCAGTACCGGGGGAAGGACAGGGATCGCCTACGAGCAGTACTTC; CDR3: CASTGGRTGIAYEQYF